The next 8 T cell receptor beta chains were all read from a single sample in a study of cytotoxic CD8 clonotypes in ibrutinib-treated CLL. The table came from immunoSEQ multiplex PCR; TCRdb's copy has only in-frame clones and leaves some out. The data contain roughly 58,000 clones, 50% to 65% of them singletons. The sample was PBMCs, taken at disease progression, from a patient treated with ibrutinib. Receptor source: a human donor with chronic lymphocytic leukemia.

The rearrangement uses TRBV28 and TRBJ1-5, with D unclear. Trimming took 3 bases from V and 3 from J, leaving 9 bases between them. CDR1 MDHEN and CDR2 SYDVKM come from the germline V gene. The CDR3 totals 14 residues. CDR3 DNA sequence: TGTGCCAGCAGTTTGTGGGCCTACAATCAGCCCCAGCATTTT. It encodes CASSLWAYNQPQHF.

This clone was recorded many times. The gene calls are TRBV5-4 and TRBJ2-7, with D possibly being TRBD2 (7 bases). CDR1 is SGHNT, CDR2 YYREEE, per germline (reference sequence). The V end lost 2 bases, the J end lost 6 bases, and 18 bases lay between the germline ends. The CDR3 length is 15 residues. CDR3 sequence reads: CASSFDGGALPEQYF. In DNA form, the CDR3 reads TGTGCCAGCAGCTTTGATGGGGGGGCCCTCCCCGAGCAGTACTTC.

The chain carries TRBV18 and TRBJ2-7; D possibly matches TRBD1 or TRBD2 (5 bases each). The CDR3 is 14 residues long. From germline, CDR1 is KGHSH and CDR2 LQKENI. V lost 0 bases, J lost 6 bases, and 12 bases lay in between. CDR3 protein: CASSPPSGRSEQYF. The CDR3 coding sequence is TGTGCCAGCTCACCACCGTCGGGGCGGAGCGAGCAGTACTTC.

This clone was seen only once. The chain employs TRBV11-3 and TRBJ1-2; 7 nucleotides agree with TRBD1. The CDR3 is 16 amino acids. The germline V gene encodes CDR1 SGHNT and CDR2 YENEEA. Trimming removed 1 base from V and 7 bases from J; junction bases left unmatched: 12. The CDR3 protein is CASSLGIDRADPGYTF. The CDR3 DNA follows: TGTGCCAGCAGCTTAGGGATAGACAGGGCAGATCCTGGCTACACCTTC.

This clone was recorded only once. The rearrangement links TRBV5-6 to TRBJ1-3; the match to TRBD1 covers 8 bases. The germline V gene encodes CDR1 SGHDT and CDR2 YYEEEE. The trim removed 4 bases at V and 0 bases at J, leaving 0 bases unmatched. CDR3 length equals 14 residues. The CDR3 is CASSQGASGNTIYF. The CDR3 DNA sequence: TGTGCCAGCAGCCAGGGGGCCTCTGGAAACACCATATATTTT.

J is TRBJ2-1 and V is TRBV14; 9 positions agree with TRBD1. Trimming removed 3 bases from V and 8 bases from J; junction bases left unmatched: 5. Looked up from germline, CDR1 is SGHDN and CDR2 is FVKESK. This CDR3 region has 14 residues. Here the CDR3 DNA reads TGTGCCAGCAGCCAGGGACAGGGAATTTATGAGCAGTTCTTC. Translating gives CASSQGQGIYEQFF.

The chain employs TRBV6-6 and TRBJ1-2; D not resolved. The CDR3 is made up of 12 amino acids. Looked up from germline, CDR1 is MNHNY and CDR2 is SVGAGI (reference sequence). V was pared by 6 bases and J by 6 bases, with 11 bases between. The CDR3 here is CASRTSSDGYTF. Here the CDR3 DNA reads TGTGCCAGCAGAACTTCGTCGGATGGCTACACCTTC.

The CDR3 region has the DNA TGCGCCAGCAGCACAGGAGGGGGCTCTTACGAGCAGTACTTC. Translation: CASSTGGGSYEQYF. The gene calls are TRBV5-1 and TRBJ2-7; D is possibly TRBD1 (7 bases). The CDR3 has 14 amino acids. Germline CDR1 is SGHRS and CDR2 is YFSETQ. V gave up 4 bases and J gave up 4 bases, with 15 bases separating them.